This T cell receptor beta chain stems from a study of blood T cell repertoires in COVID-19. This clone was observed a few times. Other nucleotide sequences from this sample produce the same CDR3. Profiling relied on immunoSEQ multiplex PCR, and the TCRdb table lists in-frame clones only, not all of them. This repertoire shows about half a million clones, 70% to 90% found once; its top ten account for more than 7.5%. CDR3 length: 14 amino acids. V was pared by 3 bases and J by 2 bases, with 8 bases between. Germline V gene sequence: CDR1 LGHDT, CDR2 YNNKEL (reference sequence). The chain employs TRBV3-1 (or the pseudogene TRBV3-2) and TRBJ1-5; tentatively, D is TRBD1 (6 bases). Sequencing was carried out using PBMCs or T cells enriched from blood (not recorded which). The receptor was derived from a woman in her sixties who had recovered from COVID-19. CDR3 nucleotide sequence: TGTGCCAGCAGCCAGGGGGCTGGCAATCAGCCCCAGCATTTT. Its translation is CASSQGAGNQPQHF.